This TCR beta chain was observed in a study of radiotherapy plus CTLA-4 blockade in lung cancer. In regard to this clone: Its antigen is as yet unknown. Relative to the germline gene, one junction end is altered; a read error may explain this.

Profiling relied on immunoSEQ multiplex PCR, and the TCRdb table lists in-frame clones only, not all of them. This table has fewer than 85,000 clones, more than 85% appearing once. Study findings and constraints: With interferon-beta, early dynamics of blood T cell clones were reported to best predict response.

Germline loops: CDR1 SSHAT, CDR2 FNYEAQ (reference sequence). This CDR3 has 14 residues. The sequence was collected from a human donor with non-small cell lung cancer who had stable disease on radiotherapy plus ipilimumab. The chain links TRBV7-7 to TRBJ2-7; 14 nucleotides match TRBD2. This sample comprised peripheral blood, obtained from a patient treated with radiotherapy plus ipilimumab. CDR3 in amino acids: CASSPGLAGEEQYF. The CDR3 nucleotides are TGTGCTAGCAGCCCGGGACTAGCGGGAGAAGAGCAGTACTTC. The whole variable domain, filled in from reference TRBV7-7 and TRBJ2-7, reads GAGVSQSPRYKVTKRGQDVTLRCDPISSHATLYWYQQALGQGPEFLTYFNYEAQPDKSGLPSDRFSAERPEGSISTLTIQRTEQRDSAMYRCASSPGLAGEEQYFGPGTRLTVT.